These 10 T cell receptor beta chains share one sample of origin, sequenced in a study of blood T cells in healthy people across ages. A second PCR, run for about 7 to 11 cycles, used a sample-barcoded 5' primer plus a J-beta primer mix. Using its own MiXCR run on the 5' RACE reads, TCRdb lists one record per CDR3 protein. The sample consists of about 810,000 distinct CDR3 sequences, 36% of them appearing once. The sample was blood. These receptors were taken from a man aged 18 to 30 in good health.

The table lists this clonotype with a few counts. The chain couples TRBV20-1 to TRBJ1-1; 9 bases align to TRBD1. The CDR3 contains 13 residues. The J segment lost 5 bases and the V segment lost 4 bases, leaving 5 bases of the junction unmatched. From germline, CDR1 is DFQATT and CDR2 SNEGSKA (reference sequence). The CDR3 DNA reads TGCAGTGCTAAACAGGGGGCAGAGACTGAAGCTTTCTTT. Amino acid sequence: CSAKQGAETEAFF.

V and J are TRBV12-3 or TRBV12-4 and TRBJ1-1; D unclear. Trimming shortened V by 2 bases and J by 4 bases, and 17 bases separated the two germline ends. The CDR3 totals 16 residues. The CDR3 nucleotides read TGTGCCAGCAGTTTAACCCCGGTTCGGTCGGGCACTGAAGCTTTCTTT. Protein product: CASSLTPVRSGTEAFF.

V usage is TRBV20-1 and J usage is TRBJ2-3; D is possibly TRBD1 or TRBD2 (5 bases each). In germline, CDR1 is DFQATT, CDR2 SNEGSKA (reference sequence). This CDR3 is 16 amino acids long. V was trimmed by 0 bases and J by 1 base, leaving 14 bases between them. The CDR3 here is CSARDIGAPGTDTQYF. The DNA for the CDR3 is TGCAGTGCTAGAGATATCGGGGCGCCGGGCACAGATACGCAGTATTTT.

In this sample, this clonotype turned up many times. The chain combines TRBV9 with TRBJ1-6; D call uncertain. The CDR3 has 16 residues. Trimming stripped 0 bases from V and 0 bases from J, with 7 bases between. Per the germline V gene, CDR1 is SGDLS and CDR2 is YYNGEE. CDR3 protein: CASSVGSSSYNSPLHF. The CDR3 region has the DNA TGTGCCAGCAGCGTAGGCTCGAGCTCCTATAATTCACCCCTCCACTTT.

The CDR3 DNA reads TGTGCCATCAGCATCTCAGATACGCAGTATTTT. It is translated as CAISISDTQYF. This sequence joins TRBV10-3 and TRBJ2-3; unclear D gene. The CDR3 consists of 11 residues. In germline, CDR1 is ENHRY, CDR2 SYGVKD. V was pared by 6 bases and J by 4 bases, with 5 bases between.

This chain connects TRBV9 to TRBJ1-1; D is unclear. Germline assignment: CDR1 SGDLS and CDR2 YYNGEE. This CDR3 is 13 amino acids long. V lost 0 bases and J 0 bases, leaving 3 bases between the germline ends. The CDR3 bases are TGTGCCAGCAGCGTAGAAATGAACACTGAAGCTTTCTTT. Translated: CASSVEMNTEAFF.

This clonotype has only a few counts. The CDR3 spells CSARVGGFLRGTDTQYF. CDR3 in DNA: TGCAGTGCTAGAGTTGGTGGGTTTCTAAGGGGCACAGATACGCAGTATTTT. The chain couples TRBV20-1 to TRBJ2-3; D uncertain. CDR1 DFQATT and CDR2 SNEGSKA come from the germline V gene (reference sequence). The CDR3 is 17 amino acids. V was shortened by 1 base and J by 1 base, with 18 bases between the two germline ends.

This clonotype was detected once. This rearrangement joins TRBV12-3 or TRBV12-4 to TRBJ2-2; D possibly matches TRBD1 or TRBD2 (5 bases each). The V gene lost 3 bases and the J gene lost 9 bases, with 11 bases spanning the gap. This CDR3 comprises 13 residues. For the CDR3, the DNA is TGTGCCAGCAGTTTCTTGGGGGAACGGGAGCTGTTTTTT. It translates to CASSFLGERELFF.

The chain is built from TRBV20-1 and TRBJ2-7; D not resolved. Germline V gene data show CDR1 as DFQATT and CDR2 as SNEGSKA (reference sequence). The CDR3 spans 13 residues. The V end lost 0 bases, the J end lost 2 bases, and 8 bases lay between the germline ends. CDR3 sequence reads: CSARDQRTYEQYF. The CDR3 DNA sequence: TGCAGTGCTAGAGACCAGAGGACCTACGAGCAGTACTTC.

This chain joins TRBV10-3 and TRBJ2-3, with D uncertain. This CDR3 region has 15 residues. Germline CDR1 and CDR2: ENHRY and SYGVKD. V was trimmed by 4 bases and J by 2 bases, leaving 13 bases between them. CDR3 amino acids: CAISGGTAATDTQYF. The CDR3 DNA is TGTGCCATCAGTGGGGGAACGGCGGCCACAGATACGCAGTATTTT.